The present T cell receptor beta chain was sequenced within a study of neurological immune-mediated disorders. Overall study results and limits: It was HTLV-1-associated myelopathy that showed the most TCR clonal expansion, while multiple sclerosis showed the least, falling below healthy controls.

Synthesis of cDNA was carried out by template-switch 5'RACE. The reaction used 10-nucleotide random UMIs. TCRdb re-derived calls from the 5' RACE reads in MiXCR, one entry per CDR3 protein. The sample consists of about 49,000 distinct CDR3 sequences, roughly 13% of them appearing once. The time point: longitudinal time-point 2. In this sample, this clonotype turned up many times. Its target is unknown. The CDR3 is 15 residues long. Per the germline V gene, CDR1 is SGHAT and CDR2 is FQNNGV. Trimming pared 1 base from V and 8 bases from J, leaving 15 bases between. The chain has TRBV11-2 and TRBJ2-1; D is tentatively TRBD1 or TRBD2 (6 bases each). Sequenced sample: PBMCs. This sequence was found in a male donor with HTLV-1-associated myelopathy (HAM/TSP). The CDR3 DNA reads TGTGCCAGCAGCTTAGGAACGAGGGGGGCCTATGAGCAGTTCTTC. Amino acids: CASSLGTRGAYEQFF.